The next 4 T cell receptor beta chains were all read from a single sample in a study of T cell responses to AZD1222 COVID-19 vaccine. The table came from immunoSEQ multiplex PCR; TCRdb's copy has only in-frame clones and leaves some out. There are more than 85,000 clones in the sample; about nine tenths occur only once, and over 1.5% lies in the top ten. This specimen consisted of peripheral blood, obtained on day 0 of AZD1222 vaccination. The receptors stem from an adult in good health.

The chain has TRBV19 and TRBJ2-2; 9 bases fit TRBD1. The germline gives CDR1 LNHDA, CDR2 SQIVND (reference sequence). V was pared by 8 bases and J by 3 bases, with 4 bases of the junction left unmatched. The CDR3 covers 14 residues. CDR3 nucleotide sequence: TGTGCCAGTTCCCGGACAGGGGACACCGGGGAGCTGTTTTTT. Protein product: CASSRTGDTGELFF. The complete variable domain, with remaining parts taken from reference TRBV19 and TRBJ2-2, reads DGGITQSPKYLFRKEGQNVTLSCEQNLNHDAMYWYRQDPGQGLRLIYYSQIVNDFQKGDIAEGYSVSREKKESFPLTVTSAQKNPTAFYLCASSRTGDTGELFFGEGSRLTVL.

This clone has a single count. This sequence joins TRBV30 and TRBJ1-1; TRBD1 aligns across 7 bases. This CDR3 spans 14 amino acids. V dropped 0 bases and J dropped 5; count of bases not matched to a gene: 6. Germline CDR1 is GTSNPN and CDR2 is SVGIG (reference sequence). Here the CDR3 reads CAWSVGQARTEAFF. CDR3 DNA: TGTGCCTGGAGTGTTGGACAGGCCAGAACTGAAGCTTTCTTT.

This sequence joins TRBV7-2 and TRBJ1-4; D may be TRBD1 (5 bases). Germline V gives CDR1 SGHTA, CDR2 FQGNSA. The CDR3 has 15 amino acids. Trimming took off 6 bases at V and 8 bases at J, with 19 bases between the two ends. The CDR3 nucleotides are TGTGCCAGCAGAATCCAGGGTACGCTGAGGGAAAAACTGTTTTTT. Residues: CASRIQGTLREKLFF.

This clone appeared a single time. This rearrangement joins TRBV27 to TRBJ1-2, with a tentative D call TRBD1 (6 bases). The germline V gene encodes CDR1 MNHEY and CDR2 SMNVEV (reference sequence). V lost 3 bases and J 2 bases, leaving 13 bases between the germline ends. This CDR3 has 15 amino acids. DNA of the CDR3: TGTGCCAGCAGTTTGGTTGCCGGACAGAACTATGGCTACACCTTC. Amino acids: CASSLVAGQNYGYTF.